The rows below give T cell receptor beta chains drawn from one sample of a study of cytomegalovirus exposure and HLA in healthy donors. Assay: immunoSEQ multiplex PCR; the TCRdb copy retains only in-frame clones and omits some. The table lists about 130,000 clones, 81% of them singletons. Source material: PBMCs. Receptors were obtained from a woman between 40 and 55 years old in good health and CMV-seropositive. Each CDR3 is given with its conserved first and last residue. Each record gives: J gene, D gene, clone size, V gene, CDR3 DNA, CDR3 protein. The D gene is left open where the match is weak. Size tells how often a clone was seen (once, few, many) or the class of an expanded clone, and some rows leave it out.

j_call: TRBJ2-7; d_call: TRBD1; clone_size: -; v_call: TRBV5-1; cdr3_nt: TGCGCCAGCACCTGGGGGGGGACAGGGGGAAGCGAGCAGTACTTC; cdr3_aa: CASTWGGTGGSEQYF
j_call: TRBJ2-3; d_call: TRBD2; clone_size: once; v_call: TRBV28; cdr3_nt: TGTGCCAGCAGCTCTAGCGGAGTCGGCACAGATACGCAGTATTTT; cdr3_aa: CASSSSGVGTDTQYF
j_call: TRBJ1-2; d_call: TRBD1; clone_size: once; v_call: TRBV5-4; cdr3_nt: TGTGCCAGCAGCTTGGGACAGGGGGAATGGGGCTACACCTTC; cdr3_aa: CASSLGQGEWGYTF
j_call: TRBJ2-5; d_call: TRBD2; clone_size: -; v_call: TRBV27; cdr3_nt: TGTGCCGCGGGGGGTGGAGAGACCCAGTACTTC; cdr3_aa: CAAGGGETQYF
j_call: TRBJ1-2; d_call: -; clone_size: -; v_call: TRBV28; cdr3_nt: TGTGCCAGCAGTCGGGCAGGACAGATCTATGGCTACACCTTC; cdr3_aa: CASSRAGQIYGYTF
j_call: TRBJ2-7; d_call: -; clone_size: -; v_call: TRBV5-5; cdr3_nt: TGTGCCAGCAGCTACTCGACTTTACCCCCTAACGAGCAGTACTTC; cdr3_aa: CASSYSTLPPNEQYF
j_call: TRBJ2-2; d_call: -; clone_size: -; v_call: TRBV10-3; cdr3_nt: TGTGCCACCCAACAGGGCGGGAACACCGGGGAGCTGTTTTTT; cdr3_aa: CATQQGGNTGELFF
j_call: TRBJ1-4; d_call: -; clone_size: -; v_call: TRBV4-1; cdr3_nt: TGCGCCAGCAGCCAAGTTCCTCAGGGGCGTCTGCTGTTTTTT; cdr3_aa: CASSQVPQGRLLFF
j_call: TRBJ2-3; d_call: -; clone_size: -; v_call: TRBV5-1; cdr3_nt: TGCGCCAGCAGCTTGGTAGGGGGGGGCACAGATACGCAGTATTTT; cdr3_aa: CASSLVGGGTDTQYF
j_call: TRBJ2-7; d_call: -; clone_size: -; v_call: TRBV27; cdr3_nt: TGTGCCAGCAGCCGGACGGAGGGGGGGGGCGAGCAGTACTTC; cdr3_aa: CASSRTEGGGEQYF
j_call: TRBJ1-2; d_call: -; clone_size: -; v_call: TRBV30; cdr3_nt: TGTGCCTGGATTCATGAGTTATTTGACTATGGCTACACCTTC; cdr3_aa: CAWIHELFDYGYTF
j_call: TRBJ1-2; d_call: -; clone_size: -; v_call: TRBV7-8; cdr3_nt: TGTGCCAGCAGCGAAGGCGGGGGGTTCTATGGCTACACCTTC; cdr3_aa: CASSEGGGFYGYTF
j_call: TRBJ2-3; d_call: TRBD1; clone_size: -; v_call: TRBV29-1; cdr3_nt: TGCAGCGTTGTCATAACCCGGGACAGGGGGAATACGCAGTATTTT; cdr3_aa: CSVVITRDRGNTQYF
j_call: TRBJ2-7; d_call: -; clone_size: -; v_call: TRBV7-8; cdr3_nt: TGTGCCAGCAGCTTAGTTTTGGGGGGCTACGAGCAGTACTTC; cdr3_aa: CASSLVLGGYEQYF
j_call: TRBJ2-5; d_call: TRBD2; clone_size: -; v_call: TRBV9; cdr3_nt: TGTGCCAGCAGCTTCCAAGCGGGGACCGGCGAGACCCAGTACTTC; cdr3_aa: CASSFQAGTGETQYF
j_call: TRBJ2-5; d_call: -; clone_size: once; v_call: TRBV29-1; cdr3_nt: TGCAGCGTTGAAGCTGGTAGTCTGGAGACCCAGTACTTC; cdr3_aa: CSVEAGSLETQYF
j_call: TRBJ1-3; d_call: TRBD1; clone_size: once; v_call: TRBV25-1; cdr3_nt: TGTGCCAGCGGAGTACAGGGGGCTGGTGGAAACACCATATATTTT; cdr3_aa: CASGVQGAGGNTIYF
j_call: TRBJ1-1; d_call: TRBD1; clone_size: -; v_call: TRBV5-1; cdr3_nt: TGCGCCAGCAGCTCCAGGGGGGACACTGAAGCTTTCTTT; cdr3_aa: CASSSRGDTEAFF
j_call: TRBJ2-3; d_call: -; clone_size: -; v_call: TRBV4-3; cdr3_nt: TGCGCCAGCAGCCAAAGCGTCGCAGATACGCAGTATTTT; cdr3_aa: CASSQSVADTQYF
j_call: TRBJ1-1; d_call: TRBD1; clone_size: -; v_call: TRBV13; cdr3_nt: TGTGCCAGCAGCGCGAGACAGGGGGGGGCGAACACTGAAGCTTTCTTT; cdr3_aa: CASSARQGGANTEAFF
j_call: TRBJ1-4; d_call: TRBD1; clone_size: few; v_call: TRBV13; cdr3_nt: TGTGCCAGCAGCATAGGACAGGGTAGACTGTTTTTT; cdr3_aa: CASSIGQGRLFF
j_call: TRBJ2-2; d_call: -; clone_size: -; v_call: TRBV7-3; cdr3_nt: TGTGCCAGCAGCTTATATCAGGGGACCGGGGAGCTGTTTTTT; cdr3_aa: CASSLYQGTGELFF
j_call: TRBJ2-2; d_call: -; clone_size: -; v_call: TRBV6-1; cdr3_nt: TGTGCCAGCAGTGAATTAATCCGACTGAACACCGGGGAGCTGTTTTTT; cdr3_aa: CASSELIRLNTGELFF
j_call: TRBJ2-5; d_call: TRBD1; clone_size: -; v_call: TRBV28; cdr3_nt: TGTGCCAGCAGTTCCCCCGGGACAGGGGAAGAGACCCAGTACTTC; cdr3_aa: CASSSPGTGEETQYF
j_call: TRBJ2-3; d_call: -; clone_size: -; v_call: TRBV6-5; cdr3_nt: TGTGCCAGCAGTAAAAACAGGGAAGATACGCAGTATTTT; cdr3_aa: CASSKNREDTQYF
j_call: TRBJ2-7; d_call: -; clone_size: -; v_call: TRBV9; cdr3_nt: TGTGCCAGCAGCCTAGGGGGATTGGGGGGGGGTTACGAGCAGTACTTC; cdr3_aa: CASSLGGLGGGYEQYF